This TCR beta chain was sequenced during a study of PD-1 blockade in mismatch repair-deficient tumors. Study-wide background: Patients had about a dozen mismatch repair-deficient cancer types and were previously treated and progressing.

Germline CDR1 SEHNR, CDR2 FQNEAQ (reference sequence). The CDR3 extends over 16 amino acids. Trimming cost V 4 bases and J 0 bases, with 13 bases left between them. This table comes from immunoSEQ multiplex PCR, and its TCRdb copy is limited to in-frame clones, with some not included. The sample lists roughly 130,000 clones; about 90% were seen once. The TCR sequence derives from an adult with mismatch repair-deficient cancer. Sequences were derived from peripheral blood, sampled just over 70 weeks after starting pembrolizumab. The V and J genes are TRBV7-9 and TRBJ2-4, with D possibly being TRBD2 (6 bases). The CDR3 loop reads CASSSSGGVAKNIQYF. In nucleotides, the CDR3 is TGTGCCAGCAGCTCCTCCGGGGGAGTAGCCAAAAACATTCAGTACTTC.